This TCR beta chain was recovered during a study of T cells in Graves' hyperthyroidism and ophthalmopathy. This clonotype was seen a handful of times. From RNA transcripts, TCR beta CDR3 regions were amplified. The HTBI primer set served for first-round RT-PCR of the TCR CDR3. MiXCR, run by TCRdb on the multiplex PCR reads, gives a single entry per CDR3 protein. The table includes more than 500,000 distinct CDR3 sequences, around 13% detected once. Trimming removed 0 bases from V and 7 bases from J; junction bases left unmatched: 10. Germline V CDR1 and CDR2: DFQATT, SNEGSKA (reference sequence). The CDR3 runs 16 residues. The definition of stable Graves' hyperthyroidism was no ophthalmopathy progression within 18 months. Those patients with uncontrolled infection, other autoimmune disease, pregnancy or lactation were excluded. Thyroid ultrasound, orbital computed tomography, clinical symptoms, and serum thyroxine and TRAb underpinned diagnoses.

The chain is built from TRBV20-1 and TRBJ1-3; 9 nucleotides line up with TRBD1. The TCR comes from a woman aged 40 to 49 with Graves' hyperthyroidism. Sequencing was performed on blood. For the CDR3, the DNA is TGCAGTGCTAGAGATCGCCCGAAGGACAGGGGCAACACCATATATTTT. Protein product: CSARDRPKDRGNTIYF.